The present entry profiles one TCR beta chain with its context. What antigen it recognizes has not been identified. No much larger clone is present one base from it, and per-base qualities are unavailable. The data originate from a study of blood T cell repertoires in COVID-19 (dated by TCRdb to 2020 to 2022). Study-wide context: Samples covering the acute and convalescent phases of COVID-19 were provided by collaborators in the United States, Italy and Spain. Subjects who had been exposed to COVID-19, were actively infected with it, or had recovered from it provided the deeply sampled blood TCRbeta repertoires that made up the dataset. The prospective study material was composed of cDNA or gDNA derived from T cells, B-cell-depleted T cells, or PBMCs. A freely available public database, intended as a resource for researchers studying the immune response to SARS-CoV-2, is where the repertoires were released. The sample metadata nearly always contained a de-identified subject ID, COVID-19 status, age in years and sex. Where available, HLA class I and class II types were obtained from metadata supplied by the sample provider rather than from assay-based typing. Samples came from the ongoing ImmuneRACE study (first 160 participants) plus 1,254 subjects from 6 global collaborators.

CDR1 and CDR2, per the germline V gene (reference sequence), are SGHNT and YYREEE. The CDR3 starts with the cysteine, ends with the phenylalanine, and has 15 residues. The read is trimmed to its CDR3 DNA, 45 bases read in frame from base 1. At the junction V is shortened by 0 bases and J by 1 base, with 10 bases in between. Enrolling through a virtual design, the prospective study's participants ranged in age from roughly 18 to 90 years and lived across roughly 24 United States geographic areas. To assign participants to cohorts, the prospective study relied on clinical history that participants themselves reported in a screening survey and a study questionnaire. For ImmuneRACE Cohort 3, a participant was defined as recovered based on two consecutive negative NP/OP PCR tests, clearance by a healthcare professional, or resolution of symptoms. Each participant in the prospective study had whole blood, serum and a nasopharyngeal or oropharyngeal swab collected by mobile phlebotomists. Additional blood draws and questionnaires over a 2-month period could optionally be provided by prospective study participants. Blood samples from the prospective study were shipped frozen or at room temperature prior to DNA extraction.

What the work shows at the level of the full study, not this receptor alone: How much clinical and demographic metadata was included differed by source and by participant, and the metadata was provided uncurated.

The immunoSEQ Assay, a bias-controlled multiplex PCR, was used to amplify TCRbeta CDR3 regions from genomic DNA. The original pipeline was this. Within the assay, amplification of reference gene primers was used to estimate how many nucleated cells each sample contained. Sequence reads were collapsed and filtered to measure the absolute abundance of every unique TCRbeta CDR3 rearrangement. For each sample, productive Simpson clonality was calculated by taking the square root of Simpson's diversity index across productive rearrangements. In its TCRdb copy, this immuneACCESS table keeps in-frame sequences only and misses some clones. Where compared with another copy, unresolved V genes explain less than half of these, and the others have no known cause. Clone size and the V and J calls come from that table; the DNA yielded D and trimming. The table for this sample lists some 320,000 clones; under 90% of them were counted only once. The top ten hold approximately 5% of the sample.

The chain is encoded by TRBV5-4 joined to TRBJ1-1, and possibly TRBD1, on 6 matching bases. The TCR comes from a man in his fifties or sixties who had recovered from COVID-19. The sample consisted of PBMCs or T cells enriched from blood (not recorded which). For the CDR3, the sequence is CASSLADRENTEAFF. Here is the DNA: TGTGCCAGCAGCTTGGCGGACAGAGAGAACACTGAAGCTTTCTTT.